These T cell receptor beta chains were read from a single sample in a study of blood T cell repertoires in COVID-19. Clones were read by immunoSEQ multiplex PCR, and TCRdb kept only the in-frame ones, dropping some. The table includes fewer than 350,000 clones, around 86% detected once. Sequencing was carried out using peripheral blood. The receptors shown here come from a woman aged 55-69 years with active or convalescent COVID-19. The CDR3 runs from the conserved cysteine through the conserved F or W. A D gene is named only where the DNA matches it firmly. Clone sizes are given selectively: once, few, many, or a class where the clone is expanded.

size: few; D: NA; J: TRBJ2-7; V: TRBV5-1; CDR3: CASSLEYSGDEQYF; DNA: TGCGCCAGCAGCTTGGAGTATTCAGGGGACGAGCAGTACTTC
size: NA; D: NA; J: TRBJ1-5; V: TRBV4-2; CDR3: CASSPMRRGNQPQHF; DNA: TGTGCCAGCAGCCCCATGAGACGGGGCAATCAGCCCCAGCATTTT
size: NA; D: TRBD2; J: TRBJ2-5; V: TRBV5-5; CDR3: CASSLVLAGGQETQYF; DNA: TGTGCCAGCAGCTTGGTCTTAGCGGGCGGACAAGAGACCCAGTACTTC
size: NA; D: TRBD2; J: TRBJ2-3; V: TRBV19; CDR3: CASKPGLGGTDTQYF; DNA: TGTGCCAGTAAGCCGGGACTAGGGGGGACAGATACGCAGTATTTT
size: NA; D: NA; J: TRBJ1-2; V: TRBV7-9; CDR3: CASSLLGTGYGYTF; DNA: TGTGCCAGCAGCTTATTGGGCACAGGGTATGGCTACACCTTC
size: NA; D: NA; J: TRBJ2-3; V: TRBV7-2; CDR3: CASSLVDLTSGTQYF; DNA: TGTGCCAGCAGCTTAGTTGACCTTACTTCGGGGACGCAGTATTTT
size: NA; D: TRBD2; J: TRBJ2-1; V: TRBV5-1; CDR3: CASSTTSGGAIEQFF; DNA: TGCGCCAGCAGCACCACTAGCGGGGGGGCCATTGAGCAGTTCTTC
size: NA; D: NA; J: TRBJ1-1; V: TRBV5-6; CDR3: CASSLGVRGGENTEAFF; DNA: TGTGCCAGCAGCTTGGGGGTCCGGGGCGGGGAGAACACTGAAGCTTTCTTT
size: NA; D: NA; J: TRBJ1-3; V: TRBV6-5; CDR3: CASSYFQGSGNTIYF; DNA: TGTGCCAGCAGTTACTTCCAGGGCTCTGGAAACACCATATATTTT
size: NA; D: NA; J: TRBJ2-4; V: TRBV3-1/TRBV3-2; CDR3: CASSGPRGANIQYF; DNA: TGTGCCAGCAGCGGACCCCGGGGGGCGAACATTCAGTACTTC
size: NA; D: TRBD2; J: TRBJ2-3; V: TRBV30; CDR3: CAWSPGLAGTDTQYF; DNA: TGTGCCTGGAGTCCTGGACTAGCGGGCACAGATACGCAGTATTTT
size: NA; D: TRBD1; J: TRBJ1-4; V: TRBV7-9; CDR3: CASSLALGTANEKLFF; DNA: TGTGCCAGCAGCTTAGCCCTGGGGACAGCTAATGAAAAACTGTTTTTT
size: NA; D: TRBD1; J: TRBJ2-5; V: TRBV2; CDR3: CASSGRGQKKETQYF; DNA: TGTGCCAGCAGTGGTAGGGGACAGAAAAAAGAGACCCAGTACTTC
size: once; D: NA; J: TRBJ2-3; V: TRBV2; CDR3: CASSGFLGADTQYF; DNA: TGTGCCAGCAGTGGCTTCCTAGGAGCAGATACGCAGTATTTT
size: NA; D: TRBD1; J: TRBJ2-7; V: TRBV7-8; CDR3: CASSQPEGQGIYEQYF; DNA: TGTGCCAGCAGCCAGCCAGAGGGACAGGGGATTTACGAGCAGTACTTC
size: NA; D: NA; J: TRBJ2-2; V: TRBV10-3; CDR3: CASSPRGAEDTGELFF; DNA: TGTGCCTCAAGCCCTCGGGGGGCTGAAGATACCGGGGAGCTGTTTTTT
size: NA; D: TRBD2; J: TRBJ2-5; V: TRBV20-1; CDR3: CSASEGTSGQETQYF; DNA: TGCAGTGCTAGTGAGGGGACTAGCGGACAAGAGACCCAGTACTTC
size: NA; D: NA; J: TRBJ2-1; V: TRBV3-1/TRBV3-2; CDR3: CASSQERGIRFF; DNA: TGTGCCAGCAGCCAAGAACGAGGGATACGGTTCTTC
size: NA; D: TRBD1; J: TRBJ1-6; V: TRBV12-3/TRBV12-4; CDR3: CASGQGVFSPLHF; DNA: TGTGCCAGCGGACAGGGGGTTTTTTCACCCCTCCACTTT
size: NA; D: TRBD2; J: TRBJ2-1; V: TRBV4-1; CDR3: CASIQTIAGGPEKFF; DNA: TGCGCCAGCATCCAGACTATAGCGGGGGGGCCGGAAAAGTTCTTC
size: NA; D: NA; J: TRBJ1-1; V: TRBV7-2; CDR3: CASSSRPGTEAFF; DNA: TGTGCCAGCAGCTCCAGGCCTGGGACTGAAGCTTTCTTT
size: NA; D: NA; J: TRBJ1-4; V: TRBV4-3; CDR3: CASSFEQGNEKLFF; DNA: TGCGCCAGCAGTTTTGAGCAGGGAAATGAAAAACTGTTTTTT
size: NA; D: TRBD1; J: TRBJ2-7; V: TRBV29-1; CDR3: CSVRPGGGFDEQYF; DNA: TGCAGCGTCCGGCCAGGGGGTGGTTTCGACGAGCAGTACTTC
size: NA; D: NA; J: TRBJ1-2; V: TRBV27; CDR3: CASSSEAPLGEGGGYGYTF; DNA: TGTGCCAGCAGTTCAGAGGCCCCTCTAGGGGAGGGAGGGGGTTATGGCTACACCTTC
size: NA; D: TRBD2; J: TRBJ2-5; V: TRBV6-2/TRBV6-3; CDR3: CASSHGGGRETQYF; DNA: TGTGCCAGCAGCCACGGGGGGGGGCGGGAGACCCAGTACTTC
size: NA; D: NA; J: TRBJ2-2; V: TRBV6-6; CDR3: CASSYSPSNTGELFF; DNA: TGTGCCAGCAGTTACTCCCCCTCTAACACCGGGGAGCTGTTTTTT
size: NA; D: NA; J: TRBJ2-2; V: TRBV6-5; CDR3: CASSPQASPGELFF; DNA: TGTGCCAGCAGTCCACAAGCGTCCCCCGGGGAGCTGTTTTTT
size: NA; D: NA; J: TRBJ1-2; V: TRBV6-4; CDR3: CASSSMADTILRYTF; DNA: TGTGCCAGCTCATCCATGGCAGATACGATATTACGCTACACCTTC
size: NA; D: NA; J: TRBJ1-3; V: TRBV29-1; CDR3: CSVEGGGNTIYF; DNA: TGCAGCGTTGAAGGCGGGGGAAACACCATATATTTT
size: NA; D: NA; J: TRBJ1-3; V: TRBV25-1; CDR3: CASGARRGNTIYF; DNA: TGTGCCAGCGGGGCCCGGAGAGGAAACACCATATATTTT
size: NA; D: NA; J: TRBJ1-3; V: TRBV3-1/TRBV3-2; CDR3: CASSQVLVSGNTIYF; DNA: TGTGCCAGCAGCCAAGTCCTCGTCTCTGGAAACACCATATATTTT
size: once; D: TRBD2; J: TRBJ2-2; V: TRBV2; CDR3: CASCPSGLGTGELFF; DNA: TGTGCCAGCTGCCCATCAGGACTAGGCACCGGGGAGCTGTTTTTT
size: NA; D: NA; J: TRBJ1-4; V: TRBV12-5; CDR3: CASGLTSDNEKLFF; DNA: TGTGCTAGTGGTTTGACGAGTGATAATGAAAAACTGTTTTTT
size: NA; D: TRBD1; J: TRBJ2-1; V: TRBV7-3; CDR3: CASSLWGQDYNEQFF; DNA: TGTGCCAGCAGCTTATGGGGACAGGACTACAATGAGCAGTTCTTC
size: NA; D: NA; J: TRBJ1-1; V: TRBV11-1; CDR3: CASSLTGFMNTEAFF; DNA: TGTGCCAGCAGCCTAACAGGGTTCATGAACACTGAAGCTTTCTTT
size: NA; D: NA; J: TRBJ1-2; V: TRBV6-5; CDR3: CASSYSARAAYGYTF; DNA: TGTGCCAGCAGTTACTCGGCCAGGGCGGCGTATGGCTACACCTTC
size: NA; D: NA; J: TRBJ1-6; V: TRBV28; CDR3: CASSLSTPPLHF; DNA: TGTGCCAGCAGTTTAAGCACTCCACCCCTCCACTTT
size: NA; D: TRBD2; J: TRBJ2-3; V: TRBV19; CDR3: CASSTPGLAGYLSSGDTQYF; DNA: TGTGCCAGTAGTACCCCGGGACTAGCGGGGTACCTGTCGTCCGGAGATACGCAGTATTTT
size: NA; D: NA; J: TRBJ2-3; V: TRBV19; CDR3: CASSILPQRSTDTQYF; DNA: TGTGCCAGTAGTATCCTACCTCAGCGGAGCACAGATACGCAGTATTTT
size: many; D: NA; J: TRBJ1-1; V: TRBV11-2; CDR3: CASSFNGVTEAFF; DNA: TGTGCCAGCAGCTTTAACGGGGTCACTGAAGCTTTCTTT
size: few; D: TRBD1; J: TRBJ2-5; V: TRBV6-5; CDR3: CASSQWGQGQETQYF; DNA: TGTGCCAGCAGCCAATGGGGACAGGGCCAAGAGACCCAGTACTTC
size: NA; D: NA; J: TRBJ2-7; V: TRBV6-6; CDR3: CASRQMLGNYEQYF; DNA: TGTGCCAGCAGACAAATGCTGGGCAACTACGAGCAGTACTTC